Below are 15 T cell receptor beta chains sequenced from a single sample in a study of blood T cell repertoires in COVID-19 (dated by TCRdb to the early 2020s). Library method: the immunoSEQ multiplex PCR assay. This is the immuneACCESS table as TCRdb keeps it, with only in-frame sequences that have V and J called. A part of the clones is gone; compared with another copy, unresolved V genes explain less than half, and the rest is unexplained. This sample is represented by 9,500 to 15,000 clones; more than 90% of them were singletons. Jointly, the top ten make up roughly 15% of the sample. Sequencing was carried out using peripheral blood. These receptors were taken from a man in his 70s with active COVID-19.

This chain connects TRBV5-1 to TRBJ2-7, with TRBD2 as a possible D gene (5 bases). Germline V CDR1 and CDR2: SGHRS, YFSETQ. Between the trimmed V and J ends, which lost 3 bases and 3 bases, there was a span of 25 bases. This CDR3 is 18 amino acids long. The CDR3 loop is CASSSQRGGQNLLYEQYF. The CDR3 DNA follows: TGCGCCAGCAGCTCCCAGAGAGGCGGGCAAAACTTACTCTACGAGCAGTACTTC.

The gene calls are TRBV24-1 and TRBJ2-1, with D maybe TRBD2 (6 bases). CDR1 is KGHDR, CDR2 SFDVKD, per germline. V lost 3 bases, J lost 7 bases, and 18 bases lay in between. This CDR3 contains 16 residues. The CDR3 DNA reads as TGTGCCACCAGTGATGCACCCGGGACTGCACGGAATGAGCAGTTCTTC. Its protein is CATSDAPGTARNEQFF.

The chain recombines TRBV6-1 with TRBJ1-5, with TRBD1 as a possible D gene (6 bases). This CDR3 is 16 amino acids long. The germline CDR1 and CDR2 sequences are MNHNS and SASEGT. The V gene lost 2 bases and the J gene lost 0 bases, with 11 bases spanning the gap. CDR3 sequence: CASSEHRAYSNQPQHF. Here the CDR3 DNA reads TGTGCCAGCAGTGAACACAGGGCCTATAGCAATCAGCCCCAGCATTTT.

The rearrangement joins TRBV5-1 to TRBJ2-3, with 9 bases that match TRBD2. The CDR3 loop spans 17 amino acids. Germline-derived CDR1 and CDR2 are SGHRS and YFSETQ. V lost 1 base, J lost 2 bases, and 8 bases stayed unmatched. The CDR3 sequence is CASSLRRLAGTTDTQYF. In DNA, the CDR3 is TGCGCCAGCAGCTTGCGTCGTCTAGCGGGAACCACAGATACGCAGTATTTT.

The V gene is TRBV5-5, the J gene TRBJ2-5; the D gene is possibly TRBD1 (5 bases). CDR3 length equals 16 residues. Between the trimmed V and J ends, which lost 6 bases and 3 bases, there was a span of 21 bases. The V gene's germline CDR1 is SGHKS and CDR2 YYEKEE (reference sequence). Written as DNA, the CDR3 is TGTGCCAGCAACCCTTCTCCAGGGTCGGAAAAAGAGACCCAGTACTTC. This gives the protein CASNPSPGSEKETQYF.

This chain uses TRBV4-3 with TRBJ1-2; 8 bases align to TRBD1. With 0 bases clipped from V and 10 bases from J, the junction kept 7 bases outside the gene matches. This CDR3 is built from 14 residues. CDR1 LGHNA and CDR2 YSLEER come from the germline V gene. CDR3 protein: CASSQDGRGQIYTF. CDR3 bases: TGCGCCAGCAGCCAAGACGGCAGGGGGCAGATCTACACCTTC.

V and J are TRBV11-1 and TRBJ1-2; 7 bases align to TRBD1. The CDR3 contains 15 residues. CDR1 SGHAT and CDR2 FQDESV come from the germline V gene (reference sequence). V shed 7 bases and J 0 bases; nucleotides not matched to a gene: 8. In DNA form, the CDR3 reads TGTGCCAGCACTTTAGACAGGGCTACTAACTATGGCTACACCTTC. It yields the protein CASTLDRATNYGYTF.

DNA for the CDR3: TGTGCCAGCAGCCAAGATATGACGGGCCAAGAGACCCAGTACTTC. It yields the protein CASSQDMTGQETQYF. The chain has TRBV3-1 (or the pseudogene TRBV3-2) and TRBJ2-5, with D hard to call. Germline CDR1 LGHDT, CDR2 YNNKEL (reference sequence). Trimming took off 0 bases at V and 1 base at J, with 9 bases between the two ends. This CDR3 is built from 15 residues.

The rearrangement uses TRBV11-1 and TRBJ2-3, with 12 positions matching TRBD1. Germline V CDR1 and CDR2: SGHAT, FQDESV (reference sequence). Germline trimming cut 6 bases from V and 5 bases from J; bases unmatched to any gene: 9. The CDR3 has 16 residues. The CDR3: CASSTGTGGAEDTQYF. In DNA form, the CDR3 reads TGTGCCAGCAGTACCGGGACAGGGGGCGCCGAAGATACGCAGTATTTT.

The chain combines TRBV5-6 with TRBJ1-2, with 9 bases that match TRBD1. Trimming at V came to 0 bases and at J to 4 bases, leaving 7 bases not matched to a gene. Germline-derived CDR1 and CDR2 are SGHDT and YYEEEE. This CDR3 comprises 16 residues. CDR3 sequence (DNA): TGTGCCAGCAGCTTGGAGGGCACAGGGGGCTTCTATGGCTACACCTTC. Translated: CASSLEGTGGFYGYTF.

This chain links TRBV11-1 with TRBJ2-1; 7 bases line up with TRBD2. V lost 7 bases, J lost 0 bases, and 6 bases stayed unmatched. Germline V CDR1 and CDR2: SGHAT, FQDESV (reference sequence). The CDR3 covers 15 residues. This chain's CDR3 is CASTQGGSSYNEQFF. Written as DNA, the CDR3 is TGTGCCAGCACCCAGGGAGGGAGCTCCTACAATGAGCAGTTCTTC. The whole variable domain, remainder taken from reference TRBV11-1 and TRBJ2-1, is EAEVAQSPRYKITEKSQAVAFWCDPISGHATLYWYRQILGQGPELLVQFQDESVVDDSQLPKDRFSAERLKGVDSTLKIQPAELGDSAMYLCASTQGGSSYNEQFFGPGTRLTVL.

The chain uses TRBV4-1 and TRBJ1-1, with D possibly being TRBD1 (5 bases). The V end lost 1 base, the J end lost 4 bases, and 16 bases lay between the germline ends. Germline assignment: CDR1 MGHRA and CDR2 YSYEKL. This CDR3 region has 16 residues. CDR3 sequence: CASSQGGEAFGTEAFF. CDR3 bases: TGCGCCAGCAGCCAAGGGGGGGAGGCCTTCGGCACTGAAGCTTTCTTT.

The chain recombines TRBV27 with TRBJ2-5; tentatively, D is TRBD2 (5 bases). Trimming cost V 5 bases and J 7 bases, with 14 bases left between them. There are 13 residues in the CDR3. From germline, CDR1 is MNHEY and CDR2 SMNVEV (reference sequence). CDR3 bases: TGTGCCAGCAGTAGCAGTTTTGAGGGGACCCAGTACTTC. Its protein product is CASSSSFEGTQYF.

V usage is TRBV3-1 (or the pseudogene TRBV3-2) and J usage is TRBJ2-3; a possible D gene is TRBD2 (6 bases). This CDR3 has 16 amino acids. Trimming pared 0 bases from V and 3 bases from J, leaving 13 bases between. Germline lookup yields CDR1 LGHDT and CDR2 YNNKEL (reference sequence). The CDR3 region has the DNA TGTGCCAGCAGCCAAGATGGGCTAGCGTATACAGATACGCAGTATTTT. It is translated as CASSQDGLAYTDTQYF.

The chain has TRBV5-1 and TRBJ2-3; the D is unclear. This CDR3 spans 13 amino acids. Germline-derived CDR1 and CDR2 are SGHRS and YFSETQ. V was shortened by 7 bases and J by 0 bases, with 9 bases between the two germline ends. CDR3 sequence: CASGSESTDTQYF. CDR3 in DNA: TGCGCCAGCGGTTCAGAAAGCACAGATACGCAGTATTTT.